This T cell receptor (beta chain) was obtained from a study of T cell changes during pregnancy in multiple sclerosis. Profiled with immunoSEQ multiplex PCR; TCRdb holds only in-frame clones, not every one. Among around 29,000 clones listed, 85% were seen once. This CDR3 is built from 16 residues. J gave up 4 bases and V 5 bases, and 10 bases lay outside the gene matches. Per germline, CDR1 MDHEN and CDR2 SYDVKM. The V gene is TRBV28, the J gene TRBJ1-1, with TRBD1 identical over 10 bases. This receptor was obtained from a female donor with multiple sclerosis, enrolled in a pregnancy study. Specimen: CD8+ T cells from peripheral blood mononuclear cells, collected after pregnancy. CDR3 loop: CASSTYGTGEPTEAFF. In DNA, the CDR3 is TGTGCCAGCAGTACCTATGGGACAGGGGAACCCACTGAAGCTTTCTTT.